One and the same sample provided the 20 T cell receptor beta chains below, sequenced in a study of blood T cell repertoires in COVID-19 (dated by TCRdb to the early 2020s). The library was generated by the immunoSEQ multiplex PCR assay. TCRdb stores this immuneACCESS table with in-frame sequences only. Part of the clones is absent; in the studies checked, under half of the shortfall reflects unresolved V genes, and no reason is known for the rest. The sample table shows about 260,000 clones, and 88% are seen once. Of the sample, around 0.7% falls within the top ten clones. Sequences were obtained from peripheral blood. These receptors were collected from a human donor in a cohort sampled during active COVID-19.

This chain joins TRBV24-1 and TRBJ2-7; weak D call: TRBD1 (5 bases). In germline, CDR1 is KGHDR, CDR2 SFDVKD. Trimming removed 1 base at V and 3 bases at J, with 12 bases between. The CDR3 has 15 residues. For the CDR3, the DNA is TGTGCCACCAGTGATTTTAGGGGTCCCGACTACGAGCAGTACTTC. Amino acid sequence: CATSDFRGPDYEQYF.

This clone showed up just once. This chain links TRBV6-6 with TRBJ1-5; D is undetermined. The CDR3 extends over 15 amino acids. Germline loops: CDR1 MNHNY, CDR2 SVGAGI (reference sequence). V lost 5 bases and J 4 bases, leaving 15 bases between the germline ends. CDR3 residues: CASSGYPSGNQPQHF. The DNA of the CDR3 is TGTGCCAGCAGTGGCTACCCCTCGGGGAATCAGCCCCAGCATTTT.

The V call is TRBV7-2, the J call TRBJ1-5; D not resolved. CDR1 and CDR2 from the germline V gene are SGHTA and FQGNSA. The ends were cut back, 5 bases at V and 0 bases at J, with 11 bases in the middle. CDR3 length: 15 residues. This chain's CDR3 is CASSDAVYSNQPQHF. The DNA for the CDR3 is TGTGCCAGCAGCGACGCGGTTTATAGCAATCAGCCCCAGCATTTT.

V gene TRBV28 combines with J gene TRBJ1-2, with 7 bases that match TRBD1. CDR3 length: 14 amino acids. Trimming removed 5 bases from V and 7 bases from J; junction bases left unmatched: 10. Germline-derived CDR1 and CDR2 are MDHEN and SYDVKM. The CDR3 DNA is TGTGCCAGCAGTCAGTCGCCAGGGGGAGGTGGCTACACCTTC. Translating gives CASSQSPGGGGYTF.

J is TRBJ2-7 and V is TRBV11-2; 10 bases are shared with TRBD2. Per germline, CDR1 SGHAT and CDR2 FQNNGV. V lost 5 bases to trimming and J lost 2 bases; unmatched junction nucleotides: 12. The CDR3 spans 17 residues. DNA of the CDR3: TGTGCCAGCAGCACCGGACTAGCGGCCGCTTTAACCTACGAGCAGTACTTC. This codes for CASSTGLAAALTYEQYF. Full variable domain (outside the CDR3, taken from reference TRBV11-2 and TRBJ2-7): EAGVAQSPRYKIIEKRQSVAFWCNPISGHATLYWYQQILGQGPKLLIQFQNNGVVDDSQLPKDRFSAERLKGVDSTLKIQPAKLEDSAVYLCASSTGLAAALTYEQYFGPGTRLTVT.

This chain uses TRBV23-1 with TRBJ2-7; maybe TRBD1 (5 bases). TRBV23-1 is identified as an open reading frame with a role that is uncertain. The CDR3 spans 16 residues. The germline V and J ends were trimmed by 3 bases and 6 bases, with 21 bases remaining between them. The CDR3 DNA follows: TGCGCCAGCAGTCAGGGGCAGGGTAGCACCCCGGGCGAGCAGTACTTC. As protein: CASSQGQGSTPGEQYF.

The V and J genes are TRBV5-1 and TRBJ1-3; 9 bases map to TRBD1. The V gene's germline CDR1 is SGHRS and CDR2 YFSETQ. J lost 4 bases, V lost 4 bases, and 9 bases had no gene match. This CDR3 comprises 16 residues. CDR3 protein: CASSPRDRAFGNTIYF. In nucleotides, the CDR3 is TGCGCCAGCAGCCCAAGGGACAGGGCCTTCGGAAACACCATATATTTT.

The chain uses TRBV25-1 and TRBJ1-2; D uncertain. Germline lookup yields CDR1 MGHDK and CDR2 SYGVNS. V lost 0 bases and J lost 4, with 15 bases in between. The CDR3 extends over 16 amino acids. Here the CDR3 DNA reads TGTGCCAGCAGTGAATATAACGGCGCTGGGCCCTATGGCTACACCTTC. It specifies CASSEYNGAGPYGYTF.

The chain is built from TRBV5-1 and TRBJ2-7; D may be TRBD1 (6 bases). Trimming stripped 3 bases from V and 0 bases from J, with 10 bases between. The germline gives CDR1 SGHRS, CDR2 YFSETQ. This CDR3 is built from 14 residues. DNA of the CDR3: TGCGCCAGCAGCTGGCAGGGGAGCTCCTACGAGCAGTACTTC. Its protein is CASSWQGSSYEQYF.

This chain uses TRBV19 with TRBJ1-3; weak D call: TRBD1 (5 bases). Trimming stripped 8 bases from V and 0 bases from J, with 14 bases between. The CDR3 sequence is 15 residues long. Germline V gives CDR1 LNHDA, CDR2 SQIVND (reference sequence). Here the CDR3 reads CASGADRYSGNTIYF. CDR3 sequence (DNA): TGTGCCAGTGGTGCCGACAGATACTCTGGAAACACCATATATTTT.

V is TRBV30 and J is TRBJ1-2; possible D gene TRBD1, 6 bases. The CDR3 has 15 amino acids. V was pared by 5 bases and J by 4 bases, with 20 bases between. Per the germline V gene, CDR1 is GTSNPN and CDR2 is SVGIG (reference sequence). CDR3 amino acids: CAWGGGQSGSYGYTF. CDR3 nucleotide sequence: TGTGCCTGGGGTGGCGGACAGTCAGGCAGCTATGGCTACACCTTC. The whole variable domain, remainder taken from reference TRBV30 and TRBJ1-2, is SQTIHQWPATLVQPVGSPLSLECTVEGTSNPNLYWYRQAAGRGLQLLFYSVGIGQISSEVPQNLSASRPQDRQFILSSKKLLLSDSGFYLCAWGGGQSGSYGYTFGSGTRLTVV.

The rearrangement uses TRBV2 and TRBJ2-4, with D maybe TRBD1 (6 bases). Between the trimmed V and J ends, which lost 2 bases and 7 bases, there was a span of 12 bases. The CDR3 extends over 14 amino acids. The germline CDR1 and CDR2 sequences are SNHLY and FYNNEI. The CDR3 loop is CASSEWGRGNIQYF. The CDR3 bases are TGTGCCAGCAGTGAATGGGGCAGGGGTAACATTCAGTACTTC.

V is TRBV5-1 and J is TRBJ2-3, with D uncertain. The V gene lost 0 bases and the J gene lost 0 bases, with 17 bases spanning the gap. The CDR3 totals 18 residues. Germline V gene data show CDR1 as SGHRS and CDR2 as YFSETQ. The CDR3 sequence: CASSLAPLGQLSTDTQYF. CDR3 nucleotide sequence: TGCGCCAGCAGCTTGGCACCCCTTGGGCAGCTCAGCACAGATACGCAGTATTTT.

The chain recombines TRBV3-1 (or the pseudogene TRBV3-2) with TRBJ2-1; 7 positions agree with TRBD2. The V and J ends lost 8 bases and 4 bases, in that order; junction bases with no gene match: 17. The CDR3 covers 17 residues. Germline V CDR1 and CDR2: LGHDT, YNNKEL (reference sequence). DNA for the CDR3: TGTGCCAGCCCCAGGGCGGGAGCCCTTCGCGTTTACAATGAGCAGTTCTTC. This gives the protein CASPRAGALRVYNEQFF.

This chain connects TRBV6-2 or TRBV6-3 to TRBJ2-3; TRBD2 aligns across 14 bases. This CDR3 is 15 amino acids long. Unmatched junction bases numbered 5, after V lost 6 bases and J lost 6 bases. The germline CDR1 and CDR2 sequences are MNHEY and SVGEGT. CDR3 loop: CASSLTSGGADTQYF. The CDR3 DNA follows: TGTGCCAGCAGCTTGACTAGCGGGGGGGCCGATACGCAGTATTTT.

The chain employs TRBV6-5 and TRBJ2-7; 8 bases are a match to TRBD2. The CDR3 runs 14 residues. V gave up 7 bases and J gave up 2 bases; unmatched junction bases: 7. Germline V gene sequence: CDR1 MNHEY, CDR2 SVGAGI. In DNA, the CDR3 is TGTGCCAGCACCCCGGGACTAGTGGCCTACGAGCAGTACTTC. Translation gives CASTPGLVAYEQYF.

CDR3 sequence reads: CASSLETGRLSEAFF. CDR3 bases: TGCGCCAGCAGCTTGGAGACAGGGCGTCTCTCTGAAGCTTTCTTT. This chain uses TRBV5-1 with TRBJ1-1; TRBD1 aligns across 7 bases. The J segment lost 6 bases and the V segment lost 0 bases, leaving 8 bases of the junction unmatched. The CDR3 spans 15 residues. CDR1 SGHRS and CDR2 YFSETQ come from the germline V gene. The full variable domain, completed using reference TRBV5-1 and TRBJ1-1, is KAGVTQTPRYLIKTRGQQVTLSCSPISGHRSVSWYQQTPGQGLQFLFEYFSETQRNKGNFPGRFSGRQFSNSRSEMNVSTLELGDSALYLCASSLETGRLSEAFFGQGTRLTVV.

The rearrangement links TRBV18 to TRBJ1-1, with 7 bases aligning to TRBD1. The CDR3 runs to 15 residues. J was trimmed by 0 bases and V by 3 bases; bases with no gene match: 4. CDR1 and CDR2 from the germline V gene are KGHSH and LQKENI. This CDR3 reads CASSPTGAVNTEAFF. DNA for the CDR3: TGTGCCAGCTCACCTACAGGGGCGGTGAACACTGAAGCTTTCTTT.

V gene TRBV6-5 combines with J gene TRBJ2-3, with D possibly being TRBD2 (5 bases). This CDR3 spans 15 amino acids. Germline CDR1 and CDR2: MNHEY and SVGAGI. Trimming shortened V by 7 bases and J by 8 bases, and 22 bases separated the two germline ends. The CDR3 nucleotides read TGTGCCAGCACCACTCCGCTGGCGGGCACGGGTACGCAGTATTTT. Translating gives CASTTPLAGTGTQYF.

The chain employs TRBV4-3 and TRBJ2-7, with 9 positions matching TRBD2. This CDR3 contains 16 residues. The germline CDR1 and CDR2 sequences are LGHNA and YSLEER. The J segment lost 3 bases and the V segment lost 1 base, leaving 7 bases of the junction unmatched. CDR3 bases: TGCGCCAGCAGCCAAGCCACAGCGGGGGGACTCTACGAGCAGTACTTC. Amino acid sequence: CASSQATAGGLYEQYF.